This entry is about one TCR beta chain. Its antigen is currently not known. One base away there is no much larger clone; base qualities are not given. CD8 naive samples were obtained by positive selection for CCR7 among CD45RO-negative cells, yielding a CD45RA+CCR7+ population from which TemRA cells were excluded. The donors were healthy, HIV-negative adults with no recently reported acute infections or vaccinations. Every donor was a Caucasian adult residing in Nashville, Tennessee, USA. After blood collection by leukapheresis, PBMCs were isolated using Ficoll-Histopaque density gradient centrifugation and then cryopreserved in the vapor phase of liquid nitrogen. Purity and quantity of every magnetically sorted T cell population were checked by analytical flow cytometry. Genomic DNA was isolated from each sorted fraction and quantified by UV absorbance on a Nanodrop 2000c. Using the deep immunoSEQ assay, multiplex PCR amplified TCR CDR3 regions from genomic DNA. Extracted genomic DNA from each cell subset was spread evenly across all wells of several immunoSEQ 96-well plates, with each plate serving as a replicate. For sorted subsets, about 210 ng of genomic DNA, equivalent to about 30,000 T cell genomes, went into each replicate PCR. The purified libraries were quantified using a Qubit 3.0 fluorometer, sized with a Bioanalyzer 2100, and then quantified again using the KAPA Library Quantification kit. Every immunoSEQ 96-well plate was sequenced on a separate single-read 150-cycle Illumina NextSeq 550 flow cell. As for the authors' bioinformatics: Because the immunoSEQ output held only junctional sequences and lacked quality scores, the filtering could not match the filtering applied to full-length reads. Sequences were annotated with PyIR, a Python wrapper for IgBLAST v1.9, using IMGT germline references to assign V/J genes and CDR3. Reads with weak V/J assignments (E-value above 1e-6), missing CDR3, stop codons, out-of-frame junctions, or ambiguous translated residues were removed. V3J clonotypes were defined as sequences sharing the same inferred V gene, J gene, and CDR3 amino acid sequence. Percentage overlap between repertoires was computed as shared unique clonotypes divided by the size of the smaller repertoire. Repertoire richness was assessed with RTK rarefaction, the Chao1 estimator, and Recon v2.1 estimates of unobserved clonotypes. Generation probabilities were computed with OLGA for all TCRbeta clonotypes obtained by the gDNA method from a handful of donors. Entries here come from immuneACCESS through TCRdb and include only in-frame sequences with V and J called. Some clones fail to appear in such tables; in the studies checked, an unresolved V gene covers under half of the shortfall, and the cause of the remainder is unknown. That table furnishes V, J and clone size, whereas the DNA furnished D and trimming. The sample table shows about 2.1 million clones, and just over 90% are seen once. More than 1.5% of the sample lies in the top ten.

This entry comes from a study of shared clonotypes between healthy human individuals (dated by TCRdb to 2020 to 2021). For the study in its entirety: A few men and a couple of women, aged 18 to 49 years, made up the cohort. Leukapheresis yielded between about 0.8 and 8.9 billion PBMCs per donor. For each donor, CD4 naive and CD4 memory were each given three plates, CD8 naive was given two plates, and CD8 memory was given one plate. To estimate repertoire size and how much clonotypes are shared between individuals, the study performed deep sequencing of blood TCR repertoires from five healthy adults. Different laboratories and diverse techniques were used to prepare libraries and sequence TCR repertoires, to increase sequencing depth and limit assay-specific biases.

The CDR3 covers 16 residues, taking in both the cysteine and the phenylalanine. The entry retains the CDR3 DNA only, 48 bases that are in frame from base 1. The germline V and J ends show losses of 1 base and 0 bases respectively, and no gene match explains 4 bases of the junction. CDR1 and CDR2 (MNHEY, SMNVEV) derive from the germline V gene (reference sequence). Beyond this particular receptor, the publication reports: Incomplete sequencing was indicated by rarefaction of sorted-subset datasets, despite the large sequencing depth. Because the study included only a small number of donors, the genetic and exposure-history diversity represented was limited. Sampling was limited to blood, and TCR repertoires in tissue likely differ from TCR repertoires in blood. Larger estimated clonotype richness was generally found for naive subsets than for memory subsets. When several donors were compared, the shared fraction of clonotypes was about 5.2% for naive CD4, 3.5% for naive CD8, 2% to 2.5% for memory CD4, and 0.35% to 0.4% for memory CD8. Compared with non-shared clonotypes, the clonotypes found in all four sorted-subset donors had higher generation probabilities. Pairwise subsampling indicated that sequencing depth was expected to affect the degree of clonotype sharing among donors.

The origin of this receptor is a man aged 18 to 29 in good health. Some clones in this sample may be carry-over from other donors' samples. In this chain, TRBV27 is recombined with TRBJ2-3, with 7 middle bases fitting TRBD2. The material sequenced was naive CD8+ T cells from PBMCs. The sample's cell subset or site, from its label and the paper: CD45RA+CCR7+. The DNA reads as follows: TGTGCCAGCAGTTTATTGCGGGAGAGAAGCACAGATACGCAGTATTTT. Its protein is CASSLLRERSTDTQYF.